Below, 17 T cell receptor beta chains from the same sample are listed, as sequenced in a study of blood T cell repertoires in COVID-19. Sequencing was performed with immunoSEQ multiplex PCR; in TCRdb, only in-frame clones are kept and a portion is missing. The sample lists 220,000 or so clones; 75% to 90% were seen once. Sequenced sample: peripheral blood. Source of these receptors: a man between 60 and 75 years old who had recovered from COVID-19.

This chain links TRBV18 with TRBJ2-7, with a tentative D call TRBD2 (6 bases). Germline V gene sequence: CDR1 KGHSH, CDR2 LQKENI. The CDR3 covers 14 residues. V dropped 3 bases and J dropped 2 bases, with 11 bases sitting between them. CDR3 in amino acids: CASSPAEGTYEQYF. The CDR3 nucleotides are TGTGCCAGCTCACCGGCGGAGGGCACCTACGAGCAGTACTTC.

This chain uses TRBV20-1 with TRBJ2-4; a weak D match, TRBD2 (5 bases). Germline values: CDR1 DFQATT, CDR2 SNEGSKA (reference sequence). This CDR3 is 15 amino acids long. V was cut by 3 bases and J by 1 base, with 13 bases left in between. This CDR3 is CSASRGAPAKNIQYF. CDR3 nucleotides: TGCAGTGCTAGTCGGGGTGCCCCTGCCAAAAACATTCAGTACTTC.

The chain recombines TRBV7-3 with TRBJ2-3, with 14 bases aligning to TRBD2. The length of the CDR3 is 16 residues. The V gene's germline CDR1 is SGHTA and CDR2 FQGTGA. V lost 4 bases to trimming and J lost 5 bases; unmatched junction nucleotides: 5. The CDR3 here is CASSSGLAGVLDTQYF. The CDR3, as DNA: TGTGCCAGCAGCTCGGGACTAGCGGGAGTTTTAGATACGCAGTATTTT. Based on the CDR3 plus reference TRBV7-3 and TRBJ2-3, the full variable domain is GAGVSQTPSNKVTEKGKYVELRCDPISGHTALYWYRQSLGQGPEFLIYFQGTGAADDSGLPNDRFFAVRPEGSVSTLKIQRTERGDSAVYLCASSSGLAGVLDTQYFGPGTRLTVL.

The CDR3 loop is CASSKGEGSQGHTDTQYF. The CDR3 DNA reads as TGTGCCAGCAGCAAAGGGGAAGGGTCCCAGGGGCATACAGATACGCAGTATTTT. V usage is TRBV21-1 and J usage is TRBJ2-3; TRBD1 is the table's D call, not checked against the DNA. TRBV21-1 is termed a pseudogene. The CDR3 runs 18 residues.

This clone has a single count. The J gene is TRBJ2-2, the V gene TRBV28; 9 bases agree with TRBD2. Unmatched junction bases numbered 4, after V lost 5 bases and J lost 0 bases. Looked up from germline, CDR1 is MDHEN and CDR2 is SYDVKM. This CDR3 is built from 16 residues. In DNA form, the CDR3 reads TGTGCCAGCAGTCGTAGCGGGAGAGCGAACACCGGGGAGCTGTTTTTT. As protein: CASSRSGRANTGELFF.

This clone was recorded only once. This chain joins TRBV5-5 and TRBJ1-3; D may be TRBD1 (6 bases). The V end lost 7 bases, the J end lost 0 bases, and 14 bases lay between the germline ends. The CDR3 is made up of 15 amino acids. In germline, CDR1 is SGHKS, CDR2 YYEKEE (reference sequence). CDR3 bases: TGTGCCAGCCGGGTAGGGGGAAGCTCTGGAAACACCATATATTTT. The encoded protein is CASRVGGSSGNTIYF.

This chain joins TRBV11-2 and TRBJ1-4; D not certain. The length of the CDR3 is 15 residues. CDR1 and CDR2 (germline): SGHAT, FQNNGV. V was pared by 5 bases and J by 4 bases, with 14 bases between. The CDR3 is CASSRLGGNNEKLFF. The CDR3 nucleotides are TGTGCCAGCAGCCGCCTGGGAGGGAATAATGAAAAACTGTTTTTT.

V is TRBV6-5 and J is TRBJ1-4; D is perhaps TRBD1 (6 bases). CDR1 MNHEY and CDR2 SVGAGI come from the germline V gene. V was trimmed by 2 bases and J by 8 bases, leaving 12 bases between them. The CDR3 extends over 14 amino acids. Written as DNA, the CDR3 is TGTGCCAGCAGTTACGGCAGGGGAAAGGAAAAACTGTTTTTT. It encodes CASSYGRGKEKLFF.

The chain employs TRBV21-1 and TRBJ1-2; TRBD1 reflects the table's D call only, with no check against the DNA. TRBV21-1 is a pseudogene. This CDR3 spans 13 amino acids. The CDR3 reads CASSKGTGNGYTF. The CDR3 bases are TGTGCCAGCAGCAAAGGTACAGGGAATGGCTACACCTTC.

This clone has only a few counts. This rearrangement joins TRBV28 to TRBJ2-1; D unresolved. Germline V gives CDR1 MDHEN, CDR2 SYDVKM. The CDR3 contains 15 residues. V was cut by 6 bases and J by 7 bases, with 19 bases left in between. The CDR3 loop is CASSQTARRWNEQFF. DNA of the CDR3: TGTGCCAGCAGCCAAACGGCGAGGAGATGGAATGAGCAGTTCTTC. Complete variable domain (other parts from reference TRBV28 and TRBJ2-1): DVKVTQSSRYLVKRTGEKVFLECVQDMDHENMFWYRQDPGLGLRLIYFSYDVKMKEKGDIPEGYSVSREKKERFSLILESASTNQTSMYLCASSQTARRWNEQFFGPGTRLTVL.

J is TRBJ1-6 and V is TRBV6-6; 8 nucleotides line up with TRBD1. CDR1 and CDR2 from the germline V gene are MNHNY and SVGAGI (reference sequence). Trimming cost V 6 bases and J 9 bases; bases outside gene matches: 10. The CDR3 has 15 residues. CDR3 sequence reads: CASRPIQGGRSPLHF. The CDR3 DNA is TGTGCCAGCAGACCGATACAGGGGGGGCGTTCACCCCTCCACTTT.

This chain connects TRBV11-2 to TRBJ2-7; 8 bases match TRBD1. Germline V gives CDR1 SGHAT, CDR2 FQNNGV. V lost 4 bases to trimming and J lost 3 bases; unmatched junction nucleotides: 5. There are 14 residues in the CDR3. CDR3 in DNA: TGTGCCAGCAGCTCAGACAGGGGAAACTACGAGCAGTACTTC. It codes for CASSSDRGNYEQYF.

This chain links TRBV24-1 with TRBJ1-2; D possibly corresponds to TRBD1 (5 bases). V lost 9 bases, J lost 8 bases, and 15 bases lay in between. Germline V CDR1 and CDR2: KGHDR, SFDVKD. This CDR3 is built from 12 residues. The DNA of the CDR3 is TGTGCCACCTCGCAGGGCGGGAGAGGCTACACCTTC. Its translation is CATSQGGRGYTF.

The CDR3 here is CASRVTGGDSEKLFF. In DNA form, the CDR3 reads TGCGCCAGCAGAGTTACAGGGGGCGATAGCGAAAAACTGTTTTTT. The gene calls are TRBV10-2 and TRBJ1-4, with 9 bases fitting TRBD1. CDR1 is WSHSY and CDR2 is SAAADI in the germline V gene. Losses at the gene ends were 6 bases for V and 8 bases for J; bases not matched to a gene: 10. The CDR3 runs 15 residues.

This clone was seen once. The CDR3 sequence is CASSFPGGDQYF. The CDR3 DNA follows: TGTGCCAGCAGTTTCCCTGGGGGGGATCAGTACTTC. The J gene is TRBJ2-5, the V gene TRBV28; 7 bases are a match to TRBD2. The CDR3 sequence is 12 residues long. The junction had 6 bases not matched to a gene; V was cut back by 3 bases and J by 11 bases. Looked up from germline, CDR1 is MDHEN and CDR2 is SYDVKM.

This rearrangement joins TRBV28 to TRBJ2-5; 12 bases align to TRBD2. From germline, CDR1 is MDHEN and CDR2 SYDVKM. The ends lost 5 bases at V and 5 bases at J; junction bases unmatched: 9. CDR3 length equals 16 residues. The CDR3 spells CASSASSGRDRETQYF. CDR3 nucleotides: TGTGCCAGCAGTGCTTCTAGCGGGAGGGATAGGGAGACCCAGTACTTC.

This chain joins TRBV3-1 (or the pseudogene TRBV3-2) and TRBJ2-7; 9 positions match TRBD2. This CDR3 comprises 13 residues. CDR1 and CDR2 (germline): LGHDT, YNNKEL (reference sequence). V lost 7 bases and J lost 3; bases outside the gene matches: 4. CDR3 in DNA: TGTGCCAGCACCCTTAGCGGGAGCTACGAGCAGTACTTC. Its protein product is CASTLSGSYEQYF.